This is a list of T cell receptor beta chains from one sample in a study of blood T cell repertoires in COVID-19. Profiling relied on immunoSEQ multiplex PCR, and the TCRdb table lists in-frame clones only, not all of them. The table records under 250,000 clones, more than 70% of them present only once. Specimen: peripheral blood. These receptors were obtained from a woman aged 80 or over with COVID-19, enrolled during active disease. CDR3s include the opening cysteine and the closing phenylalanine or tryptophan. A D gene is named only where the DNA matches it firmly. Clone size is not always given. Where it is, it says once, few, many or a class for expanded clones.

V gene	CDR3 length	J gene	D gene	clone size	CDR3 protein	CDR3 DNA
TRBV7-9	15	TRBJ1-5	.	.	CASSLAEGPNQPQHF	TGTGCCAGCAGCTTAGCAGAGGGCCCCAATCAGCCCCAGCATTTT
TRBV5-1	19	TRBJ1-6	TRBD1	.	CASCPGTGDLGVYNSPLHF	TGCGCCAGCTGCCCCGGGACAGGGGACTTGGGCGTCTATAATTCACCCCTCCACTTT
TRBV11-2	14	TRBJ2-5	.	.	CASSLGPVEETQYF	TGTGCCAGCAGCTTGGGGCCGGTGGAGGAGACCCAGTACTTC
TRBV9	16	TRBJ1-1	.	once	CASSATGQAGGTEAFF	TGTGCCAGCAGCGCTACCGGGCAGGCCGGGGGCACTGAAGCTTTCTTT
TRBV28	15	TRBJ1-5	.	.	CASSPSDRPIEPQHF	TGTGCCAGCAGCCCATCGGACAGACCCATTGAGCCCCAGCATTTT
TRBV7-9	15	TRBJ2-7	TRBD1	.	CASSSGQGNLHEQYF	TGTGCCAGCAGCAGCGGACAGGGGAACCTCCACGAGCAGTACTTC
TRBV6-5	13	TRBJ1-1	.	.	CASRLTGGTEAFF	TGTGCCAGCAGATTGACAGGCGGGACTGAAGCTTTCTTT
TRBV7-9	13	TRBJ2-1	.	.	CASSLSRAGEQFF	TGTGCCAGCAGCTTAAGCAGGGCAGGTGAGCAGTTCTTC
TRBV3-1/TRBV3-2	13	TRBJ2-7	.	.	CASSHASSYEQYF	TGTGCCAGCAGCCACGCTAGCTCCTACGAGCAGTACTTC
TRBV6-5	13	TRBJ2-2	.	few	CAVVLLNTGELFF	TGTGCCGTTGTCCTACTGAACACCGGGGAGCTGTTTTTT
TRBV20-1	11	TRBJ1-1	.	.	CSVRGGGGAFF	TGCAGTGTCAGGGGCGGGGGGGGAGCTTTCTTT
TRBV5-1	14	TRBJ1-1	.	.	CASSMDRQNTEAFF	TGCGCCAGCAGCATGGACAGACAGAACACTGAAGCTTTCTTT
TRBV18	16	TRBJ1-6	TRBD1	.	CASSPPTGGYNSPLHF	TGTGCCAGCTCACCCCCCACAGGGGGTTATAATTCACCCCTCCACTTT
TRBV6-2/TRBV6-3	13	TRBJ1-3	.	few	CASSSRRENTIYF	TGTGCCAGCAGTTCCCGACGGGAAAACACCATATATTTT
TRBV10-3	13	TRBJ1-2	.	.	CAISGDRNYGYTF	TGTGCCATCAGCGGCGACAGAAACTATGGCTACACCTTC
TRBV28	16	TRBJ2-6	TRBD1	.	CASSHRTGSGANVLTF	TGTGCCAGCAGCCATCGGACAGGCTCTGGGGCCAACGTCCTGACTTTC
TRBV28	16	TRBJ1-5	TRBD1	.	CASSLPTGGSNQPQHF	TGTGCCAGCAGTTTACCGACAGGGGGGAGCAATCAGCCCCAGCATTTT
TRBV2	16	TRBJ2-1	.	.	CASSEEQPSSYNEQFF	TGTGCCAGCAGTGAAGAACAGCCGAGCTCCTACAATGAGCAGTTCTTC
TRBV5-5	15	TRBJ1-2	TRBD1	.	CASSFGQGLRYGYTF	TGTGCCAGCAGCTTCGGACAGGGCCTCCGCTATGGCTACACCTTC